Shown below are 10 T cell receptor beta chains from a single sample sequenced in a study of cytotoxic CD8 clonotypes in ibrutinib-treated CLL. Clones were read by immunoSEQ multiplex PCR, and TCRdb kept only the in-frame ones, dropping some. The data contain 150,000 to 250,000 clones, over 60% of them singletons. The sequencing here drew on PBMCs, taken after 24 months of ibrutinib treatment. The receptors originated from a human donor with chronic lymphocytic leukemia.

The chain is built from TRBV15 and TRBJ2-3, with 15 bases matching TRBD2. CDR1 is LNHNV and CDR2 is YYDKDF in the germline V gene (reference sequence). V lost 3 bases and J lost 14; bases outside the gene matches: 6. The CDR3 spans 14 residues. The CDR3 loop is CATSRGLAGGTVYF. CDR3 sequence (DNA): TGTGCCACCAGCAGGGGACTAGCGGGAGGTACTGTGTATTTT.

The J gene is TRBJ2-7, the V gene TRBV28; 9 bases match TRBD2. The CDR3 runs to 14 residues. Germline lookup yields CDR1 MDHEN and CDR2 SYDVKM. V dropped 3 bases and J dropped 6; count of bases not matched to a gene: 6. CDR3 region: CASSFGAGGREQYF. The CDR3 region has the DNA TGTGCCAGCAGTTTCGGGGCGGGAGGGCGCGAGCAGTACTTC.

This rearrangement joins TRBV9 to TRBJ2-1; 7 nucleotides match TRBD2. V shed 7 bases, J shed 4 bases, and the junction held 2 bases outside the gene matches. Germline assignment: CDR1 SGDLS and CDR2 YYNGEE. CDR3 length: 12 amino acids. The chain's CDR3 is CASGGVYNEQFF. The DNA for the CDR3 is TGTGCCAGCGGGGGGGTATACAATGAGCAGTTCTTC.

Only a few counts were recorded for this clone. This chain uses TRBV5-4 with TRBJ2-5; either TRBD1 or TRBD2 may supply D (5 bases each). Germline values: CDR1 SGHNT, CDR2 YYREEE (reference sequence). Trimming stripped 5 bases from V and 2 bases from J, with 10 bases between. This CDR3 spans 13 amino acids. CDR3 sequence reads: CASRRGEQETQYF. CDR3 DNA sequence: TGTGCCAGCAGGAGAGGGGAACAAGAGACCCAGTACTTC.

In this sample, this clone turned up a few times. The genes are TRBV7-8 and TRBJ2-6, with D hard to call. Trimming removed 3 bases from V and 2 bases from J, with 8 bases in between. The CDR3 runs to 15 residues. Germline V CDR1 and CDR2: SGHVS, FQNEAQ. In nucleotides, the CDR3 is TGTGCCAGCAGCTTTAGCTATACTGGGGCCAACGTCCTGACTTTC. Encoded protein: CASSFSYTGANVLTF. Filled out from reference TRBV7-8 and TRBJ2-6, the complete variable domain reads GAGVSQSPRYKVAKRGQDVALRCDPISGHVSLFWYQQALGQGPEFLTYFQNEAQLDKSGLPSDRFFAERPEGSVSTLKIQRTQQEDSAVYLCASSFSYTGANVLTFGAGSRLTVL.

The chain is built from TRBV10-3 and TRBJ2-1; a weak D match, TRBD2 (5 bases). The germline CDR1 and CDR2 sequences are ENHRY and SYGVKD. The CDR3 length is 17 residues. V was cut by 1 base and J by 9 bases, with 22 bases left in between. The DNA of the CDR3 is TGTGCCATCAGTGAGTATACCCTTACGGGGAGTTCAGGTGAGCAGTTCTTC. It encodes CAISEYTLTGSSGEQFF.

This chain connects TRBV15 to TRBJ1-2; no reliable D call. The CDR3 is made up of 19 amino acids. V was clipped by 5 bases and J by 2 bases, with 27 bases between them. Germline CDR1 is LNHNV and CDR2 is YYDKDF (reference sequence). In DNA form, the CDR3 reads TGTGCCACCAGCCGCACGTCGAACCTGGAGGGCCCTATGAACTATGGCTACACCTTC. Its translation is CATSRTSNLEGPMNYGYTF. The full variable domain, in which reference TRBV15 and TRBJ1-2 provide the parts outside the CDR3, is DAMVIQNPRYQVTQFGKPVTLSCSQTLNHNVMYWYQQKSSQAPKLLFHYYDKDFNNEADTPDNFQSRRPNTSFCFLDIRSPGLGDTAMYLCATSRTSNLEGPMNYGYTFGSGTRLTVV.

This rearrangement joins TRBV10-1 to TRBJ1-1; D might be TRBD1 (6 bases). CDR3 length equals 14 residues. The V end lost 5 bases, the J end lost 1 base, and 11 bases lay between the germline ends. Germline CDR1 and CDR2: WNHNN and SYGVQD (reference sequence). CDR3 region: CASSSPDRNTEAFF. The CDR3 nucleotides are TGCGCCAGCAGTTCCCCGGACAGGAACACTGAAGCTTTCTTT.

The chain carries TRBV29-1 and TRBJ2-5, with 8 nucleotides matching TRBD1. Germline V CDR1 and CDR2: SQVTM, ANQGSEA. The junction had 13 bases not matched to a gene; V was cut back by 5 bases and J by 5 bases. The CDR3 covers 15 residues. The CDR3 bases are TGCAGCGTTAGGGAGACAGGGGTGATAGGGGAGACCCAGTACTTC. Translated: CSVRETGVIGETQYF.

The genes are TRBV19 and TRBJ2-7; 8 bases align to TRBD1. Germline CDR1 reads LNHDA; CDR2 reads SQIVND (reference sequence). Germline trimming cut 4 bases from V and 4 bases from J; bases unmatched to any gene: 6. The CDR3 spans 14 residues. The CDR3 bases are TGTGCCAGTAGTACCCGGACAGGGTCTTACGAGCAGTACTTC. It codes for CASSTRTGSYEQYF.